A single TCR beta chain is shown here with its context. This clone occurred once. It has no known antigen specificity. No much larger clone is present one base from it, and per-base qualities are unavailable. For each enrolled patient, mismatch repair deficiency was established using either polymerase chain reaction or immunohistochemistry. Three patients who responded to pembrolizumab therapy underwent TCR sequencing. The phase II trial prospectively tested pembrolizumab PD-1 blockade in advanced mismatch repair-deficient cancers regardless of tissue of origin. Peripheral blood T cell samples were serially collected before and at multiple times after PD-1 blockade was started. Blood sampling times were reported as weeks after the first pembrolizumab dose. The library was prepared using the immunoSEQ multiplex PCR assay. TCRdb limited this immuneACCESS table to in-frame rearrangements with V and J called. A share of clones is missing; checked studies link under half to unresolved V genes, and the rest is unexplained. Present in this sample are fewer than 45,000 clones, approximately 84% of which were seen just once. The ten largest clonotypes hold roughly 4% of the sample.

CDR3 length: 15 amino acids, cysteine to phenylalanine. CDR3 DNA only is kept here, 45 bases in frame from base 1. In the germline V gene (reference sequence), CDR1 corresponds to MNHEY and CDR2 to SMNVEV. V sheds 0 bases and J sheds 4 bases, leaving 12 bases between their ends. The data stem from a study of PD-1 blockade in mismatch repair-deficient tumors (TCRdb year 2017). A note on the overall study: Between September 2013 and September 2016, the trial enrolled about 86 consecutive patients with 12 mismatch repair-deficient cancer types, every one of whom had been previously treated and was progressing. Tumor-associated T cell clones in the peripheral blood of patients responding to PD-1 blockade were tracked using deep sequencing of TCR CDR3 regions. General study outcomes and caveats: Clones residing in the tumor, which were often undetectable in blood before treatment, expanded quickly after pembrolizumab and then contracted, generally before radiologic responses.

The rearrangement combines TRBV27 with TRBJ1-2; matching of 5 bases hints at TRBD1 as the D gene. This receptor was identified in an adult with mismatch repair-deficient cancer. The material was peripheral blood, obtained around 75 weeks after starting pembrolizumab. The CDR3 has the sequence CASSLSTVGGYGYTF. The base sequence is TGTGCCAGCAGTTTATCAACCGTGGGGGGCTATGGCTACACCTTC.